The clone carrying this T cell receptor (beta chain) appeared a few times. Its antigen is undetermined. The record originates from a study of T cell repertoires in cytomegalovirus infection. Study-wide context: Public TCR beta signatures indicated both CMV infection and matching HLA type. Points from the study as a whole: What dominated the ex vivo response were HLA-C-restricted CMV-specific TCR beta clonotypes. Summed frequency of shared TCR beta families picked out CMV carriers who also had the relevant HLA.

TCRdb re-derived calls from the reads in MiXCR, one entry per CDR3 protein. The profile covers roughly 600,000 distinct CDR3 sequences, with roughly a quarter appearing a single time and roughly 8% taken by the ten largest. V lost 8 bases and J lost 2; bases outside the gene matches: 12. This CDR3 has 16 amino acids. Germline loops: CDR1 MNHNY, CDR2 SVGAGI (reference sequence). This clonotype was sampled from a human donor in good health (CMV status not recorded). Some clones in this sample may be carry-over from other donors' samples. Sequencing was done on a sample of CD8+ T cells from PBMCs. The chain uses TRBV6-6 and TRBJ2-3; 8 nucleotides agree with TRBD2. In DNA form, the CDR3 reads TGTGCCAGCCTTCACTCGGGGGGGCGAGCCACAGATACGCAGTATTTT. Its translation: CASLHSGGRATDTQYF.